These T cell receptor beta chains were read from a single sample in a study of CD8 T cells in Susac syndrome. TCRdb re-called the immunoSEQ multiplex PCR reads through MiXCR, storing one row per CDR3 protein. Of 250,000 to 300,000 distinct CDR3 sequences in the sample, 80% to 90% are singletons; the top ten hold around 0.12%. Sequencing was done on a sample of CD8+ T cells from PBMCs. The receptors shown here come from a human donor with multiple sclerosis. The CDR3 runs from the conserved cysteine through the conserved F or W. Fields, in order: V gene, D gene, CDR3 protein. D genes are given only for firm matches.

V: TRBV20-1; D: TRBD1; CDR3: CSATREKQGNVDEQFF
V: TRBV5-1; D: TRBD1; CDR3: CASSWISNGTAKETQYF
V: TRBV28; D: NA; CDR3: CASSFFGESNEQFF
V: TRBV9; D: TRBD2; CDR3: CASSGSGIGEELFF
V: TRBV5-1; D: NA; CDR3: CASRPTGAPLYEQYF
V: TRBV27; D: NA; CDR3: CASSQTPDNEQFF
V: TRBV12-3/TRBV12-4; D: NA; CDR3: CASTTRGYEQYF
V: TRBV30; D: NA; CDR3: CAWSVQRPGGELFF
V: TRBV7-9; D: NA; CDR3: CASSPPAATWDNEQFF
V: TRBV20-1; D: TRBD1; CDR3: CSAWDRWGLPVYGYTF
V: TRBV6-5; D: NA; CDR3: CASSSLTVKNTEAFF
V: TRBV2; D: TRBD2; CDR3: CASRSGRITDTQYF
V: TRBV10-3; D: TRBD1; CDR3: CAISESWGDPVRDSAYNEQFF
V: TRBV30; D: TRBD1; CDR3: CAWSVGTVITYEQYF
V: TRBV30; D: NA; CDR3: CAWSAGGKGEKLFF
V: TRBV27; D: NA; CDR3: CASSLSRGWNTEAFF
V: TRBV6-5; D: NA; CDR3: CASSYRQTGELFF
V: TRBV5-1; D: TRBD2; CDR3: CASSLQASGLYNEQFF
V: TRBV12-3/TRBV12-4; D: NA; CDR3: CASSFPDRFSGANVLTF
V: TRBV5-1; D: TRBD1; CDR3: CASSYDRGQQPQHF
V: TRBV20-1; D: TRBD2; CDR3: CSARKLAGVADTQYF
V: TRBV30; D: NA; CDR3: CAWGYTDTQYF
V: TRBV2; D: NA; CDR3: CASKRGGSNEKLFF
V: TRBV25-1; D: TRBD2; CDR3: CASSVPGLANSYEQYF
V: TRBV19; D: NA; CDR3: CASTGRGANTEAFF
V: TRBV20-1; D: NA; CDR3: CSARPPGRGWTQPQHF
V: TRBV30; D: NA; CDR3: CAFYSDLTYEQYF
V: TRBV6-2/TRBV6-3; D: NA; CDR3: CASSYPGRTYEQYF
V: TRBV13; D: NA; CDR3: CASSLGASPSYEQYF
V: TRBV27; D: NA; CDR3: CASNAGFHNEQFF
V: TRBV9; D: NA; CDR3: CASSVEEDTQYF
V: TRBV28; D: NA; CDR3: CASSFGDFVFYEQYF
V: TRBV9; D: NA; CDR3: CASSVGDTEAFF
V: TRBV27; D: NA; CDR3: CASSLSIRARGYTF
V: TRBV6-1; D: NA; CDR3: CAIHVGVHEQYF
V: TRBV2; D: TRBD2; CDR3: CASKWTGGRSYNEQFF
V: TRBV5-1; D: TRBD1; CDR3: CASSQGAGQPQHF
V: TRBV6-5; D: TRBD1; CDR3: CASSFRQGGGTGELFF
V: TRBV13; D: NA; CDR3: CASSTVRDEKLFF
V: TRBV29-1; D: TRBD2; CDR3: CSVKGLAGLNEQFF
V: TRBV24-1; D: TRBD1; CDR3: CATSVSDRVDGYTF
V: TRBV20-1; D: TRBD2; CDR3: CSASEREFDYNEQFF
V: TRBV19; D: TRBD2; CDR3: CASSIRASGAAYNEQFF
V: TRBV7-2; D: NA; CDR3: CASSSYYGELSTDTQYF
V: TRBV5-6; D: NA; CDR3: CASSLFRLTTGNEQFF
V: TRBV2; D: NA; CDR3: CASSDPGAGNEQYF
V: TRBV5-6; D: NA; CDR3: CASSWNQDNYYEQYF
V: TRBV10-3; D: TRBD2; CDR3: CAVNSGREYEQFF
V: TRBV7-9; D: TRBD2; CDR3: CASSPRGLAGFNEQFF
V: TRBV6-6; D: TRBD1; CDR3: CASSYFLNRGPGELFF
V: TRBV27; D: TRBD2; CDR3: CASSSGLAGTNEQFF
V: TRBV7-9; D: NA; CDR3: CASSLPRRNYGYTF
V: TRBV27; D: NA; CDR3: CASSLLRAREQYF
V: TRBV28; D: NA; CDR3: CASSLREYSNQPQHF
V: TRBV7-9; D: TRBD2; CDR3: CASSVSGRAHEQYF
V: TRBV5-5; D: NA; CDR3: CASSSRTPLWAYSNQPQHF
V: TRBV4-1; D: NA; CDR3: CASSPDRERPTYEQYF